This TCR beta chain was retrieved from a study of molecular identifiers for immune sequencing clone quantification. General study points: It was shown that clones above 20 RNA copies held over 99% of effector molecules, but under 1% in naive cells. Spiked Jurkat TCR RNA equivalent to one cell was reportedly detectable in about a million naive cells.

Germline V gene sequence: CDR1 SQVTM, CDR2 ANQGSEA. CDR3 length: 15 residues. V was clipped by 3 bases and J by 2 bases, with 15 bases between them. As previously described, bulk TCR libraries were made using listed TCR primers. Each CDR3 protein gets one entry after TCRdb re-called the PCR reads with MiXCR. The top ten clones hold about 0.73% of a sample with hundreds of thousands of distinct CDR3 sequences, about 25% of them seen once. About this clonotype: Antigen specificity is unknown.

Naive CD8 T cells were picked out by sorting for CD8+CD4-CCR7+CD45RA+. The sample was naive CD8+ T cells from blood, with Jurkat cell RNA spiked in. Subset reported: FACS-sorted CD8+CD4-CCR7+CD45RA+ naive T cells. This TCR came from a human donor in good health. Some libraries in this study had Jurkat cell RNA spiked in. The chain carries TRBV29-1 and TRBJ2-3; a possible D gene is TRBD1 (6 bases). CDR3 bases: TGCAGCGTTGATTTTGGCAGGGGAATCACAGATACGCAGTATTTT. Translating gives CSVDFGRGITDTQYF.